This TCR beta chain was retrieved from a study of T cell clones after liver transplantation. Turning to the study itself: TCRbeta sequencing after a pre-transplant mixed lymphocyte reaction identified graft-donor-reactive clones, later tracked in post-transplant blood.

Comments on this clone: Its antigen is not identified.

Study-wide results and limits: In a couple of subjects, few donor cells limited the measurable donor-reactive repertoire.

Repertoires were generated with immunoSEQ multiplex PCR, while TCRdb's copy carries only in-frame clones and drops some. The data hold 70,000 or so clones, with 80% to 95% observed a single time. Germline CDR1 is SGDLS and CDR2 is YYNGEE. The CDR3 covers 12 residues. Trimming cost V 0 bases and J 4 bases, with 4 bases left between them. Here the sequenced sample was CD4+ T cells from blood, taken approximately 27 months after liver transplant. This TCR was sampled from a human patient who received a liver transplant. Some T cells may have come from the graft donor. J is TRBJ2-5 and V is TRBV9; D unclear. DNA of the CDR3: TGTGCCAGCAGCGTAGCTCCAGAGACCCAGTACTTC. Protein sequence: CASSVAPETQYF.